This is a list of T cell receptor beta chains from one sample in a study of regulatory T cells in long-lasting Graves disease. In TCRdb, the multiplex PCR reads were re-called with MiXCR into one record per CDR3 protein. Here the sample spans 600,000 to 850,000 distinct CDR3 sequences, around 30% being singletons. The specimen was peripheral blood mononuclear cells (PBMCs), collected when the disease was refractory, from a patient treated with antithyroid drugs. The receptors derive from a female donor with Graves disease. Both conserved end residues are part of each CDR3. Each record gives: J gene, clone size, D gene, V gene, CDR3 DNA, CDR3 protein. D genes are given only for firm matches. The size field is filled for only some rows; it gives once, few, many or a size class.

>TRBJ2-5|.|TRBD2|TRBV7-9
TGTGCCAGCAGCTTGACACTTGGGACTAGCGGGTTCCAAGAGACCCAGTACTTC
CASSLTLGTSGFQETQYF
>TRBJ2-7|few|.|TRBV27
TGTGCCAGCAGCGAACAGGGAGGGGTCCTCGAGCAGTACTTC
CASSEQGGVLEQYF
>TRBJ1-2|once|.|TRBV5-1
TGCGCCAGCAGCTTCCGGGGGACTGGCTACACCTTC
CASSFRGTGYTF
>TRBJ2-7|few|.|TRBV13
TGTGCCAGCACGAACCAAGACAGAACCTACGAGCAGTACTTC
CASTNQDRTYEQYF
>TRBJ1-2|few|.|TRBV6-1
TGTGCCAGCAGTCCCTATTCAGGAGGGCTTTATGGCTACACCTTC
CASSPYSGGLYGYTF
>TRBJ2-5|few|TRBD2|TRBV29-1
TGCAGCGTTATTCCAGCGGGAGGTGGGCAAGAGACCCAGTACTTC
CSVIPAGGGQETQYF
>TRBJ1-1|many|.|TRBV2
TGTGCCAGCAAGAAAACGGGGGGCATGAACACTGAAGCTTTCTTT
CASKKTGGMNTEAFF
>TRBJ1-1|.|TRBD1|TRBV18
TGTGCCAGCTCACCAGGGCAGGGGGCGTTGGGGAACACTGAAGCTTTCTTC
CASSPGQGALGNTEAFF
>TRBJ2-7|.|TRBD2|TRBV6-1
TGTGCCAGCAGTACCTTCGGCGGGAGCTCCTACGAGCAGTACTTC
CASSTFGGSSYEQYF
>TRBJ1-2|.|.|TRBV7-9
TGTGCCAGCGGCTATGGTTCTGGCTATGGCTACACCTTC
CASGYGSGYGYTF
>TRBJ1-2|.|.|TRBV27
TGTGCCAGCAGTTTAGTGGGGGATAACTATGGCTACACCTTC
CASSLVGDNYGYTF
>TRBJ2-6|once|.|TRBV5-6
TGTGCCAGCAGACTGGTGGGAGCCGGGGCCAACGTCCTGACTTTC
CASRLVGAGANVLTF
>TRBJ1-2|.|TRBD1|TRBV3-1
TGTGCCAGCAGCCAAACTGCCGGGACAGCATATGGCTACACCTTC
CASSQTAGTAYGYTF
>TRBJ1-6|many|.|TRBV2
TGTGCCAGCGCGCCGGAGAACTATAATTCACCCCTCCACTTT
CASAPENYNSPLHF
>TRBJ1-2|many|.|TRBV28
TGTGCCAGCAGTTTCCCGCCCTATGGCTACACCTTC
CASSFPPYGYTF
>TRBJ1-1|few|TRBD1|TRBV6-1
TGTGCCAGCAGGAAGCCAGGGGGCACTGAAGCTTTCTTT
CASRKPGGTEAFF
>TRBJ2-7|.|TRBD2|TRBV12-3/TRBV12-4
TGTGCCAGCACCTTGGAACTAGCGGGATTGTACGAGCAGTACTTC
CASTLELAGLYEQYF
>TRBJ2-7|few|.|TRBV10-2
TGCGCCAGCAGTGACCCCACAGTTTCCGGAGTTAGCCACGAGCAGTACTTC
CASSDPTVSGVSHEQYF